The 17 T cell receptor beta chains below all came from one sample that was sequenced in a study of monozygotic twins with cystic fibrosis. Only in-frame clones appear in the TCRdb table, and some are missing; sequencing was by immunoSEQ multiplex PCR. This sample has 4,000 to 5,000 clones; around 96% occur once, and the top ten carry around 2.9%. Specimen: blood. Receptor source: a boy younger than 10 with cystic fibrosis.

This clone was seen a single time. The chain uses TRBV7-9 and TRBJ1-1; possibly TRBD1 for D (5 bases). Germline-derived CDR1 and CDR2 are SEHNR and FQNEAQ (reference sequence). This CDR3 spans 16 amino acids. The germline V and J ends were trimmed by 1 base and 3 bases, with 15 bases remaining between them. The CDR3 loop is CASSLGHLKGDTEAFF. The CDR3 nucleotides read TGTGCCAGCAGCTTAGGACACCTTAAAGGGGACACTGAAGCTTTCTTT.

V gene TRBV6-5 combines with J gene TRBJ1-1; possible D gene TRBD1, 6 bases. Trimming stripped 0 bases from V and 11 bases from J, with 19 bases between. The CDR3 runs 15 residues. Per the germline V gene, CDR1 is MNHEY and CDR2 is SVGAGI. CDR3 residues: CASSYSTTGQSGAFF. The CDR3 DNA reads TGTGCCAGCAGTTACTCTACCACAGGGCAATCGGGTGCTTTCTTT.

The chain is built from TRBV6-6 and TRBJ2-1, with a possible D match to TRBD1 (5 bases). From germline, CDR1 is MNHNY and CDR2 SVGAGI (reference sequence). The CDR3 is 12 residues long. V shed 7 bases and J shed 3 bases, with 7 bases lying between them. CDR3 region: CASTRDYNEQFF. The CDR3 DNA reads TGTGCCAGCACCAGGGACTACAATGAGCAGTTCTTC.

This chain uses TRBV7-3 with TRBJ1-4; D gene uncertain. Germline loops: CDR1 SGHTA, CDR2 FQGTGA. The CDR3 consists of 19 residues. V lost 5 bases to trimming and J lost 2 bases, with 24 bases between them. The CDR3 bases are TGTGCCAGCAGCCCGCCCGATTGGGGATCGGCGAGGACTAATGAAAAACTGTTTTTT. Protein product: CASSPPDWGSARTNEKLFF.

This clone was recorded a few times. V is TRBV7-2 and J is TRBJ1-6; perhaps TRBD1 as D (5 bases). Germline loops: CDR1 SGHTA, CDR2 FQGNSA. V was shortened by 2 bases and J by 10 bases, with 12 bases between the two germline ends. The CDR3 sequence is 14 residues long. The CDR3 loop reads CASSLFQGASPLHF. DNA of the CDR3: TGTGCCAGCAGCTTATTTCAGGGCGCCTCACCCCTCCACTTT.

The rearrangement joins TRBV9 to TRBJ2-2; 8 bases map to TRBD1. Germline lookup yields CDR1 SGDLS and CDR2 YYNGEE. The CDR3 totals 15 residues. V was clipped by 3 bases and J by 6 bases; unmatched bases: 7. CDR3 sequence reads: CASSARDRPSGELFF. CDR3 nucleotides: TGTGCCAGCAGCGCCCGGGACAGGCCCTCCGGGGAGCTGTTTTTT.

This clone is a singleton in its sample. The rearrangement joins TRBV5-1 to TRBJ2-5, with 8 bases fitting TRBD1. The V and J ends lost 0 bases and 0 bases, in that order; junction bases with no gene match: 7. Germline V CDR1 and CDR2: SGHRS, YFSETQ. The CDR3 covers 17 residues. CDR3 coding DNA: TGCGCCAGCAGCTTGGGGGACAGGTTACCGTACCAAGAGACCCAGTACTTC. Encoded protein: CASSLGDRLPYQETQYF. The full variable domain, completed using reference TRBV5-1 and TRBJ2-5, is KAGVTQTPRYLIKTRGQQVTLSCSPISGHRSVSWYQQTPGQGLQFLFEYFSETQRNKGNFPGRFSGRQFSNSRSEMNVSTLELGDSALYLCASSLGDRLPYQETQYFGPGTRLLVL.

The chain is built from TRBV11-3 and TRBJ1-1, with 11 bases aligning to TRBD1. Germline V gene data show CDR1 as SGHNT and CDR2 as YENEEA. V lost 5 bases and J lost 4; bases outside the gene matches: 3. This CDR3 contains 14 residues. The CDR3 is CASSPGTGGTEAFF. The CDR3 DNA is TGTGCCAGCAGCCCAGGGACAGGGGGCACTGAAGCTTTCTTT.

The chain joins TRBV30 to TRBJ1-3; D gene uncertain. The CDR3 covers 13 residues. CDR1 and CDR2 from the germline V gene are GTSNPN and SVGIG (reference sequence). V lost 2 bases, J lost 0 bases, and 5 bases lay in between. The CDR3 region has the DNA TGTGCCTGGAGTAGGCTCTCTGGAAACACCATATATTTT. This encodes CAWSRLSGNTIYF.

The count of this clone is one. The chain uses TRBV13 and TRBJ2-2; 7 bases align to TRBD2. CDR1 PRHDT and CDR2 FYEKMQ come from the germline V gene (reference sequence). The CDR3 has 16 residues. The ends lost 2 bases at V and 3 bases at J; junction bases unmatched: 6. CDR3 coding DNA: TGTGCCAGCAGCTTAATCAGCGGGACCTACACCGGGGAGCTGTTTTTT. Translating gives CASSLISGTYTGELFF.

V is TRBV29-1 and J is TRBJ1-1; D not certain. This CDR3 region has 13 residues. From germline, CDR1 is SQVTM and CDR2 ANQGSEA. V gave up 6 bases and J gave up 4 bases, with 15 bases separating them. The CDR3 DNA reads TGCAGCGTCAATATCCAGGTCGGCACTGAAGCTTTCTTT. Translating gives CSVNIQVGTEAFF.

The chain joins TRBV6-5 to TRBJ2-7, with 7 bases lining up with TRBD1. This CDR3 spans 15 amino acids. Germline lookup yields CDR1 MNHEY and CDR2 SVGAGI. After removal of 0 bases from V and 2 bases from J, the junction contained 4 bases not matched to a gene. The CDR3 DNA reads TGTGCCAGCAGTTACTCGATCGACAGGGCCTACGAGCAGTACTTC. Amino acids: CASSYSIDRAYEQYF.

This sequence joins TRBV6-6 and TRBJ2-7; tentatively, D is TRBD1 (6 bases). The CDR3 is 15 residues long. Germline lookup yields CDR1 MNHNY and CDR2 SVGAGI (reference sequence). The V end lost 6 bases, the J end lost 0 bases, and 15 bases lay between the germline ends. The DNA of the CDR3 is TGTGCCAGCAGCTCTTTAAGGGGGTCCTCCTACGAGCAGTACGTC. It codes for CASSSLRGSSYEQYV.

This rearrangement joins TRBV5-1 to TRBJ1-1, with a possible D match to TRBD1 (6 bases). Trimming pared 0 bases from V and 0 bases from J, leaving 9 bases between. In germline, CDR1 is SGHRS, CDR2 YFSETQ. This CDR3 spans 15 amino acids. The CDR3 bases are TGCGCCAGCAGCTTGGGTGGACAGTTGAACACTGAAGCTTTCTTT. This sequence encodes CASSLGGQLNTEAFF.

As to this clone: No DNA is shown, since the ends of the CDR3 on it are uncertain; the CDR3 is the one TCRdb lists. The V and J genes are TRBV11-3 and TRBJ1-2. From germline, CDR1 is SGHNT and CDR2 YENEEA. The CDR3 comprises 15 residues, both ends counted. The CDR3 sequence: CASSFRGREGYGYTF.

The chain employs TRBV19 and TRBJ1-6; D gene unclear. The germline V and J ends were trimmed by 0 bases and 5 bases, with 8 bases remaining between them. This CDR3 is built from 15 residues. Germline V CDR1 and CDR2: LNHDA, SQIVND (reference sequence). The chain's CDR3 is CASSIDGLNNSPLHF. CDR3 coding DNA: TGTGCCAGTAGTATAGACGGGTTAAATAATTCACCCCTCCACTTT.

V and J are TRBV6-5 and TRBJ2-1, with 8 bases aligning to TRBD2. With 0 bases clipped from V and 8 bases from J, the junction kept 9 bases outside the gene matches. CDR3 length: 16 amino acids. Germline V CDR1 and CDR2: MNHEY, SVGAGI. The CDR3 spells CASSYSKAGARDEQFF. CDR3 coding DNA: TGTGCCAGCAGTTACTCGAAAGCGGGGGCGAGGGATGAGCAGTTCTTC.